This TCR beta chain is from a study of blood T cells in healthy people across ages (dated by TCRdb to between 2014 and 2017). About the full investigation: In model experiments, template switching captured about one uniquely barcoded TCR beta cDNA molecule for every two T cells. The donors were divided into four age groups: young (average approximately 17 years), middle-aged (roughly 40), aged (around 67) and long-lived (approximately 74). Age-related changes in TCR beta repertoire diversity were measured in the study by deep sequencing normalized with unique cDNA molecular identifiers. Using the same blood draw, the study looked at two additional independent replicas of 1 million unique cDNA reads for two donors, one aged 18 to 30 and the other aged 80 or older. To avoid experimental bias, donors of different ages were distributed randomly across sequencing lanes.

Trimming leaves V shorter by 7 bases and J shorter by 7 bases, with the junction holding 12 bases beyond the gene matches. Its CDR3 holds 14 amino acids, cysteine through phenylalanine. This entry keeps only the CDR3 DNA: 42 bases, framed from base 1. Donors were a few dozen systemically healthy Caucasian individuals from Russia aged roughly 6 to 90 years. Each donor gave approximately 9.3 milliliters of peripheral blood, collected into EDTA-treated Vacutainer tubes. Ficoll-Paque density-gradient centrifugation was used to isolate PBMCs, with at least 7 million per sample. Total RNA, at least 5.5 micrograms per sample, was extracted from PBMCs with Trizol reagent. For every donor, flow cytometry on a PBMC aliquot measured the percentage of naive CD45RAhigh/CD27high T cells. The paper as a whole reports these results and caveats: The percentage of naive T cells measured by flow cytometry correlated strongly with observed TCR beta diversity. Bulk unsorted PBMC profiling prevented conclusive comparison of naive and antigen-experienced compartments. Compared with the aged group, the long-lived group had more naive CD4+ T cells, fewer expanded clones and increased TCR diversity, suggesting age selection. Because donor CMV infection status was unknown, age-related changes in expanded clonotypes were potentially confounded. Observed TCR beta diversity per million T cells fell roughly linearly with age, and a significant reduction was already apparent by age approximately 40. Estimates of total diversity based on one million sequenced T cells were regarded as lower bounds and as underestimates.

This clonotype was seen more than once but under ten times. The specificity of this receptor is unknown. No base quality values were provided; no much bigger clone lies one nucleotide off. The library was prepared using 5' RACE. This sample was sequenced with an Illumina HiSeq 2500. A second PCR of roughly 7 to 12 cycles was performed with a sample-barcoded 5' primer and a J-beta primer mix. A template-switch 5' adaptor carrying 12 random nucleotides introduced a unique molecular identifier onto each TCR beta cDNA molecule. Each sample yielded at least 3 million CDR3-containing paired-end reads. First-strand cDNA was synthesized from all RNA with the Mint cDNA synthesis kit, primed by a TRBC-specific oligonucleotide. After uracil-DNA glycosylase treatment, a first 18-cycle PCR used universal primers M1SS and BC2_uni_R on all cDNA. The authors' analysis ran thus. For normalization, 1 million high-quality reads were randomly selected from each sample, with every read carrying a distinct molecular identifier. Reads sharing molecular identifiers were discarded rather than binned into consensus sequences. MiTCR, with a Q25 quality threshold and the strictest error-elimination algorithm, was used for CDR3 identification, clonotype clustering and error correction. A nonparametric unseen species model with Euler transformation was used to estimate lower-bound total TCR beta diversity. TCRdb reworked the public reads: Q25 trimming with fastp, MiXCR clone assembly, productive beta chains retained. Rows with one shared CDR3 protein collapse into an entry with the most common genes and DNA. These V and J calls derive from TCRdb rather than the authors' analysis. Within this sample are some 730,000 distinct CDR3 sequences, with about a fifth of them counted one time only. Of the sample, around a fifth falls within the top ten clones.

The clonotype originates from a man between 65 and 85 years old in good health. The chain uses TRBV12-3 or TRBV12-4 and TRBJ1-2; 7 middle bases align to TRBD1. Sequenced: blood. CDR3 protein: CASTIGQASGGYTF. The nucleotide sequence reads TGTGCCAGCACCATAGGACAGGCATCGGGTGGCTACACCTTC.